These 14 T cell receptor beta chains were all obtained from the same sample, sequenced in a study of blood T cell repertoires in COVID-19. Clones were sequenced by immunoSEQ multiplex PCR, and TCRdb holds only the in-frame ones, with some missing. The sample lists almost 200,000 clones; 86% were seen once. The sample was peripheral blood. The receptor set was obtained from a woman between 65 and 79 years old with acute or convalescent COVID-19.

This chain joins TRBV10-3 and TRBJ1-5; the match to TRBD1 covers 10 bases. CDR1 is ENHRY and CDR2 is SYGVKD in the germline V gene. This CDR3 spans 14 amino acids. Trimming at V came to 4 bases and at J to 9 bases, leaving 6 bases not matched to a gene. The CDR3 nucleotides are TGTGCCATCAGTGGAAGGACAGGGGGAATGCCCCAGCATTTT. Translation gives CAISGRTGGMPQHF.

V gene TRBV6-6 combines with J gene TRBJ2-2, with TRBD2 matching 7 bases. V was pared by 6 bases and J by 3 bases, with 1 base of the junction left unmatched. Germline V gene sequence: CDR1 MNHNY, CDR2 SVGAGI (reference sequence). This CDR3 region has 13 residues. CDR3 region: CASRGRDTGELFF. The CDR3 DNA is TGTGCCAGCAGAGGGAGGGACACCGGGGAGCTGTTTTTT.

The V gene is TRBV11-3, the J gene TRBJ2-1, with 7 nucleotides matching TRBD1. The V and J ends lost 5 bases and 10 bases, in that order; junction bases with no gene match: 8. CDR3 length: 13 amino acids. In germline, CDR1 is SGHNT, CDR2 YENEEA. The CDR3 nucleotides read TGTGCCAGCAGCGCTAGGGGGCTGGGAGAGCAGTTCTTC. As protein: CASSARGLGEQFF.

This rearrangement joins TRBV6-4 to TRBJ2-1; D gene ambiguous. Trimming shortened V by 3 bases and J by 8 bases, and 20 bases separated the two germline ends. CDR3 length: 16 residues. Germline V gene sequence: CDR1 MRHNA, CDR2 SNTAGT. The CDR3 region is CASSDQATASLHEQFF. CDR3 nucleotide sequence: TGTGCCAGCAGTGATCAGGCGACGGCTTCCTTACATGAGCAGTTCTTC.

The chain links TRBV9 to TRBJ2-3; no firm D call. CDR3 length: 16 amino acids. CDR1 and CDR2 (germline): SGDLS, YYNGEE. V dropped 0 bases and J dropped 6 bases, with 17 bases sitting between them. The CDR3 DNA reads TGTGCCAGCAGCGTAGCTACTGCGCCATCCGATGATACGCAGTATTTT. Amino acids: CASSVATAPSDDTQYF.

The CDR3 loop is CASSPGGGSGYTF. CDR3 nucleotide sequence: TGTGCCAGCAGCCCCGGCGGGGGGAGCGGCTACACCTTC. The rearrangement links TRBV7-3 to TRBJ1-2, with D perhaps matching TRBD1 (5 bases). The CDR3 sequence is 13 residues long. Between the trimmed V and J ends, which lost 5 bases and 8 bases, there was a span of 15 bases. CDR1 and CDR2 (germline): SGHTA, FQGTGA. Filled out from reference TRBV7-3 and TRBJ1-2, the complete variable domain reads GAGVSQTPSNKVTEKGKYVELRCDPISGHTALYWYRQSLGQGPEFLIYFQGTGAADDSGLPNDRFFAVRPEGSVSTLKIQRTERGDSAVYLCASSPGGGSGYTFGSGTRLTVV.

The chain recombines TRBV3-1 (or the pseudogene TRBV3-2) with TRBJ2-7, with a weak D call TRBD1 (5 bases). V was cut by 1 base and J by 4 bases, with 11 bases left in between. This CDR3 region has 14 residues. The V gene's germline CDR1 is LGHDT and CDR2 YNNKEL (reference sequence). The CDR3 DNA sequence: TGTGCCAGCAGCCAAGTCCCAGGGCCTTACGAGCAGTACTTC. This gives the protein CASSQVPGPYEQYF.

This sequence joins TRBV29-1 and TRBJ1-5; D is undetermined. V lost 4 bases to trimming and J lost 4 bases, with 8 bases between them. CDR1 is SQVTM and CDR2 is ANQGSEA in the germline V gene. This CDR3 contains 12 residues. The CDR3 bases are TGCAGCGTTGCTGACGGGAATCAGCCCCAGCATTTT. This sequence encodes CSVADGNQPQHF.

This sequence joins TRBV4-1 and TRBJ1-4; D is ambiguous. V gave up 4 bases and J gave up 0 bases, with 9 bases separating them. The CDR3 contains 15 residues. CDR1 MGHRA and CDR2 YSYEKL come from the germline V gene. The DNA for the CDR3 is TGCGCCAGCAGCCCTAACCCCGCAACTAATGAAAAACTGTTTTTT. This codes for CASSPNPATNEKLFF.

Within the sample, this clone is medium-sized. The chain combines TRBV5-1 with TRBJ1-5, with D possibly matching TRBD1 (5 bases). The CDR3 covers 13 residues. The V end was cut by 0 bases, the J end by 9 bases, with 10 bases between. Germline CDR1 is SGHRS and CDR2 is YFSETQ. In DNA, the CDR3 is TGCGCCAGCAGCTTGGAAGGGGATCGGCCCCAGCATTTT. Translated, it gives CASSLEGDRPQHF.

The V gene is TRBV11-3, the J gene TRBJ2-1; 11 bases line up with TRBD1. CDR1 and CDR2 (germline): SGHNT, YENEEA. The J segment lost 4 bases and the V segment lost 3 bases, leaving 11 bases of the junction unmatched. The CDR3 is 18 residues long. The CDR3 sequence is CASSFGWPRDRGYNEQFF. In DNA, the CDR3 is TGTGCCAGCAGCTTTGGCTGGCCCCGGGACAGGGGGTACAATGAGCAGTTCTTC.

The chain is built from TRBV6-5 and TRBJ2-2; 7 bases line up with TRBD2. Trimming took 1 base from V and 4 from J; bases not matched to a gene: 3. CDR1 and CDR2 (germline): MNHEY, SVGAGI. The CDR3 contains 15 residues. The CDR3 DNA reads TGTGCCAGCAGTTACTGGCGGGAGATCACCGGGGAGCTGTTTTTT. It specifies CASSYWREITGELFF.

The chain employs TRBV28 and TRBJ1-5; D gene uncertain. CDR3 length equals 12 residues. The V gene lost 7 bases and the J gene lost 7 bases, with 11 bases spanning the gap. Germline CDR1 reads MDHEN; CDR2 reads SYDVKM. The DNA for the CDR3 is TGTGCCAGCATCGGCCGGGGACAGCCCCAGCATTTT. Translated, it gives CASIGRGQPQHF.

The chain links TRBV4-1 to TRBJ1-4; 8 nucleotides agree with TRBD1. V was pared by 5 bases and J by 6 bases, with 11 bases of the junction left unmatched. Per germline, CDR1 MGHRA and CDR2 YSYEKL. The CDR3 runs to 16 residues. The CDR3 DNA reads TGCGCCAGCAGCTTTGGGGCCCAGGGGGCTTATGAAAAACTGTTTTTT. This gives the protein CASSFGAQGAYEKLFF.